Each of the 8 T cell receptor beta chains below was sequenced from the same sample in a study of T cells after yellow fever vaccination. One entry per CDR3 protein results from TCRdb running MiXCR on the 5' RACE reads. Counted here are more than 250,000 distinct CDR3 sequences, around 7% occurring once; the ten biggest clones make up roughly a sixth. The sample in question was PBMCs, obtained around 45 days after the first yellow fever vaccination. The source is a man in his late teens or twenties who received the YFV17D yellow fever vaccine.

The chain uses TRBV7-2 and TRBJ2-1, with TRBD2 matching over 9 bases. The CDR3 sequence is 16 residues long. Trimming at V came to 3 bases and at J to 3 bases, leaving 6 bases not matched to a gene. Per germline, CDR1 SGHTA and CDR2 FQGNSA. In nucleotides, the CDR3 is TGTGCCAGCAGCTTCTCACATAGCGGGGGCTACAATGAGCAGTTCTTC. It yields the protein CASSFSHSGGYNEQFF.

A few counts support this clonotype. V and J are TRBV11-1 and TRBJ1-1; D uncertain. The CDR3 length is 13 residues. Trimming took 5 bases from V and 2 from J, leaving 9 bases between them. The germline CDR1 and CDR2 sequences are SGHAT and FQDESV (reference sequence). The CDR3 spells CASSPRTNTEAFF. The CDR3 DNA reads as TGTGCCAGCAGCCCGAGGACTAACACTGAAGCTTTCTTT. Complete variable domain (other parts from reference TRBV11-1 and TRBJ1-1): EAEVAQSPRYKITEKSQAVAFWCDPISGHATLYWYRQILGQGPELLVQFQDESVVDDSQLPKDRFSAERLKGVDSTLKIQPAELGDSAMYLCASSPRTNTEAFFGQGTRLTVV.

This clonotype was counted between two and nine times. V gene TRBV12-3 or TRBV12-4 combines with J gene TRBJ1-1; 10 bases match TRBD1. Unmatched junction bases numbered 5, after V lost 4 bases and J lost 6 bases. CDR3 size: 14 residues. CDR3 nucleotides: TGTGCCAGCAGTTCCCGGGACAGGGGCTCTGAAGCTTTCTTT. Its protein product is CASSSRDRGSEAFF.

Many counts were recorded for this clonotype. The rearrangement joins TRBV5-1 to TRBJ2-7; D is possibly TRBD2 (6 bases). From germline, CDR1 is SGHRS and CDR2 YFSETQ. This CDR3 comprises 14 residues. Deletions cut 0 bases from V and 3 bases from J, with 10 bases between. The CDR3, as DNA: TGCGCCAGCAGCTTGGGGACTAATTACTACGAGCAGTACTTC. Translation: CASSLGTNYYEQYF.

This clonotype was seen only a few times. The chain carries TRBV20-1 and TRBJ1-2, with 8 bases aligning to TRBD1. The CDR3 consists of 12 residues. The junction had 5 bases not matched to a gene; V was cut back by 6 bases and J by 5 bases. From germline, CDR1 is DFQATT and CDR2 SNEGSKA (reference sequence). The CDR3 bases are TGCAGTGCGGCAGGGGGCGTGTATGGCTACACCTTC. It is translated as CSAAGGVYGYTF.

This clonotype was observed many times. The gene calls are TRBV29-1 and TRBJ2-2, with D perhaps TRBD1 (7 bases). Trimming removed 4 bases at V and 5 bases at J, with 11 bases between. Germline CDR1 is SQVTM and CDR2 is ANQGSEA. CDR3 size: 13 residues. Here the CDR3 reads CSVGPGGTGELFF. The CDR3 nucleotides read TGCAGCGTTGGCCCAGGGGGGACCGGGGAGCTGTTTTTT.

V usage is TRBV5-4 and J usage is TRBJ2-1, with 9 bases fitting TRBD2. The CDR3 loop spans 15 amino acids. Germline-derived CDR1 and CDR2 are SGHNT and YYREEE (reference sequence). Trimming at V came to 1 base and at J to 9 bases, leaving 8 bases not matched to a gene. CDR3 DNA: TGTGCCAGCAGCTTGTTAGCGGGGGTCCCCGGTGAGCAGTTCTTC. This codes for CASSLLAGVPGEQFF.

This clonotype was seen a handful of times. The gene calls are TRBV2 and TRBJ2-2; perhaps TRBD1 as D (6 bases). Germline V gene data show CDR1 as SNHLY and CDR2 as FYNNEI. Trimming stripped 6 bases from V and 11 bases from J, with 13 bases between. This CDR3 region has 12 residues. CDR3 sequence (DNA): TGTGCCAGCAGGCAGGGGCCCACCGAGCTGTTTTTT. Its protein is CASRQGPTELFF.